Listed here are 16 T cell receptor beta chains from one sample, sequenced in a study of identical twins. TCRdb used MiXCR to reprocess the 5' RACE reads, holding one entry per CDR3 protein. The repertoire holds around 230,000 distinct CDR3 sequences, with 5.5% to 7.5% as singletons. The data also belong to a second study, concerning T cells expressing NK-cell markers.

The sequenced sample was CD8+ T cells sorted from blood. The receptors here all came from a woman younger than 35 in good health.

There are many counts of this clonotype. The gene calls are TRBV20-1 and TRBJ2-1; possible D gene TRBD2, 5 bases. The CDR3 is 14 amino acids. Germline V gene data show CDR1 as DFQATT and CDR2 as SNEGSKA (reference sequence). V was shortened by 5 bases and J by 3 bases, with 14 bases between the two germline ends. The DNA of the CDR3 is TGCAGTGCTGCCGTCTCCGGGGACTACAATGAGCAGTTCTTC. Residues: CSAAVSGDYNEQFF.

This clonotype was picked up many times. The chain uses TRBV10-3 and TRBJ2-5; the D gene is possibly TRBD2 (5 bases). The germline V gene has CDR1 ENHRY and CDR2 SYGVKD. This CDR3 contains 15 residues. Trimming removed 6 bases from V and 6 bases from J, with 20 bases in between. In DNA, the CDR3 is TGTGCCATCAGGGATGACGGACCAGCGGTGAAGACCCAGTACTTC. This gives the protein CAIRDDGPAVKTQYF.

In its sample, this clonotype was seen a few times. The rearrangement joins TRBV7-9 to TRBJ2-7; TRBD1 is a possible D gene (5 bases). V was cut by 3 bases and J by 3 bases, with 15 bases left in between. Per the germline V gene, CDR1 is SEHNR and CDR2 is FQNEAQ (reference sequence). The CDR3 sequence is 15 residues long. CDR3 in DNA: TGTGCCAGCAGCTTGGGATCTACAGGTTTCTACGAGCAGTACTTC. This codes for CASSLGSTGFYEQYF.

There are many counts of this clonotype. This chain uses TRBV14 with TRBJ2-6; D gene ambiguous. The CDR3 spans 15 residues. Germline V gene data show CDR1 as SGHDN and CDR2 as FVKESK. Trimming left V 3 bases short and J 0 bases short, with 6 bases between. The CDR3 DNA sequence: TGTGCCAGCAGCCAGTTCGCCTCTGGGGCCAACGTCCTGACTTTC. Amino acid sequence: CASSQFASGANVLTF.

At least ten counts were recorded for this clonotype. This sequence joins TRBV6-2 or TRBV6-3 and TRBJ2-1; 8 nucleotides align to TRBD1. This CDR3 has 15 amino acids. Germline-derived CDR1 and CDR2 are MNHEY and SVGEGT. V shed 6 bases and J 7 bases; nucleotides not matched to a gene: 11. CDR3 sequence (DNA): TGTGCCAGCAGCCGCGACAGGGGTAGTCGTAATGAGCAGTTCTTC. This sequence encodes CASSRDRGSRNEQFF.

This clonotype was seen a handful of times. V gene TRBV27 combines with J gene TRBJ2-7; D remains unclear. The CDR3 runs to 12 residues. The germline V gene has CDR1 MNHEY and CDR2 SMNVEV (reference sequence). The ends were cut back, 5 bases at V and 4 bases at J, with 9 bases in the middle. This chain's CDR3 is CASSRTPYEQYF. CDR3 nucleotide sequence: TGTGCCAGCAGTAGGACCCCGTACGAGCAGTACTTC.

This clonotype was counted a few times. The CDR3 DNA follows: TGTGCCAGCAGTTTTTTATTAGGTGACGAGCAGTACTTC. Encoded protein: CASSFLLGDEQYF. The chain links TRBV6-6 to TRBJ2-7; D call uncertain. The CDR3 totals 13 residues. CDR1 and CDR2 (germline): MNHNY, SVGAGI (reference sequence). The V end was cut by 4 bases, the J end by 5 bases, with 12 bases between.

The chain joins TRBV11-2 to TRBJ2-1; D gene unclear. Germline CDR1 and CDR2: SGHAT and FQNNGV. This CDR3 is 16 amino acids long. The germline V and J ends were trimmed by 8 bases and 0 bases, with 17 bases remaining between them. CDR3 region: CASGPPRHSSYNEQFF. CDR3 nucleotide sequence: TGTGCCAGCGGGCCTCCAAGACACAGCTCCTACAATGAGCAGTTCTTC.

This clonotype was counted only a few times. The rearrangement joins TRBV10-3 to TRBJ2-7; D perhaps matches TRBD2 (5 bases). The CDR3 length is 12 residues. Trimming left V 8 bases short and J 3 bases short, with 11 bases between. Per the germline V gene, CDR1 is ENHRY and CDR2 is SYGVKD. DNA of the CDR3: TGTGCCATCGGTCGGGAAGTCTACGAGCAGTACTTC. It yields the protein CAIGREVYEQYF.

This clonotype was picked up many times. The rearrangement links TRBV24-1 to TRBJ2-5, with D maybe TRBD2 (6 bases). This CDR3 has 14 amino acids. Germline-derived CDR1 and CDR2 are KGHDR and SFDVKD. V was pared by 5 bases and J by 5 bases, with 14 bases between. The CDR3 nucleotides are TGTGCCACCAGTGTGGCGGGAAGGGAGGAGACCCAGTACTTC. Translation gives CATSVAGREETQYF.

This clonotype has at least ten counts. V usage is TRBV6-2 or TRBV6-3 and J usage is TRBJ2-1, with a weak D call TRBD2 (6 bases). This CDR3 comprises 14 residues. Trimming stripped 5 bases from V and 3 bases from J, with 11 bases between. Germline V gene lookup returns CDR1 MNHEY and CDR2 SVGEGT. Written as DNA, the CDR3 is TGTGCCAGCAGTATTTCCGGGGGCTACAATGAGCAGTTCTTC. Protein sequence: CASSISGGYNEQFF.

This sequence joins TRBV30 and TRBJ2-7; no clear D gene. The CDR3 spans 11 residues. V lost 2 bases to trimming and J lost 7 bases, with 9 bases between them. Germline CDR1 reads GTSNPN; CDR2 reads SVGIG (reference sequence). The DNA of the CDR3 is TGTGCCTGGAGTTCTTCACGAGAGCAGTACTTC. Protein sequence: CAWSSSREQYF.

The V call is TRBV11-1, the J call TRBJ2-3, with 9 bases lining up with TRBD2. Germline V gene lookup returns CDR1 SGHAT and CDR2 FQDESV (reference sequence). V was clipped by 6 bases and J by 6 bases; unmatched bases: 19. The CDR3 contains 18 residues. CDR3 amino acids: CASRVLAGASSPVDTQYF. The DNA for the CDR3 is TGTGCCAGCAGAGTATTAGCGGGAGCCTCGTCTCCGGTGGATACGCAGTATTTT. The full variable domain, in which reference TRBV11-1 and TRBJ2-3 provide the parts outside the CDR3, is EAEVAQSPRYKITEKSQAVAFWCDPISGHATLYWYRQILGQGPELLVQFQDESVVDDSQLPKDRFSAERLKGVDSTLKIQPAELGDSAMYLCASRVLAGASSPVDTQYFGPGTRLTVL.

There are many counts of this clonotype. This chain links TRBV7-6 with TRBJ2-1, with TRBD1 matching 8 bases. V shed 1 base and J 6 bases; nucleotides not matched to a gene: 2. Germline V lookup: CDR1 SGHVS, CDR2 FNYEAQ. This CDR3 has 14 amino acids. The CDR3 sequence is CASSLGGQVNEQFF. The DNA for the CDR3 is TGTGCCAGCAGCTTAGGGGGACAGGTCAATGAGCAGTTCTTC.

DNA of the CDR3: TGCGCCAGCAGCCCCCCTGGGGGTCCAGGCGCCTACGAGCAGTACTTC. Encoded protein: CASSPPGGPGAYEQYF. The V gene is TRBV5-1, the J gene TRBJ2-7, with D perhaps assigned TRBD1 or TRBD2 (5 bases each). V lost 4 bases and J 2 bases, leaving 19 bases between the germline ends. The CDR3 has 16 amino acids. In germline, CDR1 is SGHRS, CDR2 YFSETQ.

The sample holds a few counts of this clonotype. The V gene is TRBV4-3, the J gene TRBJ2-7; possible D gene TRBD2, 5 bases. Looked up from germline, CDR1 is LGHNA and CDR2 is YSLEER. The CDR3 is 14 residues long. Trimming pared 0 bases from V and 3 bases from J, leaving 9 bases between. For the CDR3, the DNA is TGCGCCAGCAGCCAAGAAAGAGGGTTCTACGAGCAGTACTTC. This translates into CASSQERGFYEQYF.